Presented here are 32 T cell receptor beta chains from one specimen sequenced in a study of graft-versus-host responses after intestinal transplantation (dated by TCRdb to 2020 to 2022). Intraepithelial and lamina propria lymphocytes were isolated from graft specimens using dithiothreitol, EDTA incubations and collagenase D digestion. The library was produced with the immunoSEQ multiplex PCR assay. TCRdb mirrors the immuneACCESS table, restricted to in-frame sequences. Some clones are absent from its copies; in checked studies, under half trace to an unresolved V gene, and the reason for the others is unknown. This sample comprises about 3,300 clones, approximately 74% of them detected only once. The top ten hold over 9% of the sample. Specimen: ileum tissue, collected roughly 5 and 7 days after intestinal transplantation. Receptors originate from a human patient who received an intestinal transplant, so some T cells may come from the graft donor.

The chain is built from TRBV29-1 and TRBJ1-5; 7 bases agree with TRBD1. The junction had 7 bases not matched to a gene; V was cut back by 8 bases and J by 0 bases. This CDR3 has 14 amino acids. Germline V lookup: CDR1 SQVTM, CDR2 ANQGSEA. Here the CDR3 reads CSFTGADSNQPQHF. In DNA form, the CDR3 reads TGCAGCTTCACAGGGGCCGATAGCAATCAGCCCCAGCATTTT.

V usage is TRBV7-9 and J usage is TRBJ1-6, with TRBD1 matching over 10 bases. Germline lookup yields CDR1 SEHNR and CDR2 FQNEAQ (reference sequence). The V segment lost 5 bases and the J segment 8 bases; nucleotides outside the gene matches: 3. The CDR3 totals 14 residues. The CDR3 sequence: CASSPDRGHSPLHF. CDR3 in DNA: TGTGCCAGCAGCCCCGACAGGGGGCATTCACCCCTCCACTTT.

There are a few counts of this clone. The rearrangement uses TRBV10-3 and TRBJ1-3; D may be TRBD1 (5 bases). V dropped 6 bases and J dropped 0 bases, with 12 bases sitting between them. Germline values: CDR1 ENHRY, CDR2 SYGVKD. The CDR3 contains 15 residues. The CDR3 region is CAIRDTVGSGNTIYF. CDR3 bases: TGTGCCATCAGGGACACCGTGGGCTCTGGAAACACCATATATTTT.

The chain uses TRBV15 and TRBJ2-1, with D possibly TRBD1 on 6 matching bases. The CDR3 extends over 16 amino acids. In germline, CDR1 is LNHNV, CDR2 YYDKDF (reference sequence). V dropped 3 bases and J dropped 0 bases, with 12 bases sitting between them. DNA of the CDR3: TGTGCCACCAGCAGGGTCCAGGGGAGCTCCTACAATGAGCAGTTCTTC. Protein sequence: CATSRVQGSSYNEQFF.

The CDR3 DNA follows: TGTGCCAGCAGTTTACTAGCGGGAGGGTACGAGCAGTACTTC. The encoded protein is CASSLLAGGYEQYF. The chain recombines TRBV27 with TRBJ2-7; 12 bases align to TRBD2. Trimming removed 2 bases from V and 4 bases from J; junction bases left unmatched: 0. The CDR3 runs to 14 residues. The germline V gene encodes CDR1 MNHEY and CDR2 SMNVEV (reference sequence).

The chain couples TRBV15 to TRBJ2-6; D is unclear. The CDR3 consists of 15 residues. Between the trimmed V and J ends, which lost 0 bases and 0 bases, there was a span of 3 bases. Germline V gene lookup returns CDR1 LNHNV and CDR2 YYDKDF (reference sequence). The CDR3 nucleotides are TGTGCCACCAGCAGAGATTACTCTGGGGCCAACGTCCTGACTTTC. This translates into CATSRDYSGANVLTF.

The V call is TRBV4-3, the J call TRBJ2-1; 11 nucleotides agree with TRBD2. The CDR3 extends over 15 amino acids. Germline V gene sequence: CDR1 LGHNA, CDR2 YSLEER. V gave up 2 bases and J gave up 3 bases; unmatched junction bases: 0. The CDR3: CASSQLAGGYNEQFF. CDR3 DNA sequence: TGCGCCAGCAGCCAACTAGCGGGGGGCTACAATGAGCAGTTCTTC.

The V and J genes are TRBV25-1 and TRBJ1-5; maybe TRBD1 (6 bases). CDR1 is MGHDK and CDR2 is SYGVNS in the germline V gene. The CDR3 has 14 residues. The V and J ends lost 2 bases and 1 base respectively, with 6 bases between them. The CDR3 loop reads CASSEQGSNQPQHF. The DNA for the CDR3 is TGTGCCAGCAGTGAACAGGGGAGCAATCAGCCCCAGCATTTT. The full variable domain, in which reference TRBV25-1 and TRBJ1-5 provide the parts outside the CDR3, is EADIYQTPRYLVIGTGKKITLECSQTMGHDKMYWYQQDPGMELHLIHYSYGVNSTEKGDLSSESTVSRIRTEHFPLTLESARPSHTSQYLCASSEQGSNQPQHFGDGTRLSIL.

Regarding this clone: This specimen includes other DNA sequences encoding the same CDR3. The chain uses TRBV10-3 and TRBJ1-2, with D perhaps TRBD1 (5 bases). The germline V gene has CDR1 ENHRY and CDR2 SYGVKD. The length of the CDR3 is 12 residues. V dropped 2 bases and J dropped 4 bases, with 5 bases sitting between them. The CDR3 DNA reads TGTGCCATCAGTGAGACAGGCTATGGCTACACCTTC. It codes for CAISETGYGYTF.

This clone was counted only a few times. This rearrangement joins TRBV6-1 to TRBJ1-5; tentative D call: TRBD1 (6 bases). The V and J ends lost 6 bases and 6 bases respectively, with 12 bases between them. The CDR3 has 13 amino acids. Germline V CDR1 and CDR2: MNHNS, SASEGT. The CDR3 loop reads CASSAGVAQPQHF. CDR3 DNA: TGTGCCAGCAGCGCAGGGGTGGCTCAGCCCCAGCATTTT.

This chain joins TRBV6-6 and TRBJ1-2, with D hard to call. Germline V CDR1 and CDR2: MNHNY, SVGAGI (reference sequence). V was shortened by 5 bases and J by 0 bases, with 13 bases between the two germline ends. The CDR3 spans 15 residues. In DNA form, the CDR3 reads TGTGCCAGCAGTCGCCTCGGATCTCCTAACTATGGCTACACCTTC. It translates to CASSRLGSPNYGYTF.

The chain combines TRBV18 with TRBJ2-7; TRBD2 agrees at 12 bases. Germline V gene lookup returns CDR1 KGHSH and CDR2 LQKENI. The CDR3 has 15 residues. V shed 2 bases, J shed 5 bases, and the junction held 4 bases outside the gene matches. CDR3 residues: CASSPRTSGTNEQYF. DNA of the CDR3: TGTGCCAGCTCACCAAGGACTAGCGGGACTAACGAGCAGTACTTC.

This clone was seen a few times. The V and J genes are TRBV2 and TRBJ2-2; the D call may be TRBD1 or TRBD2 (5 bases each). V lost 10 bases, J lost 1 base, and 13 bases lay in between. The CDR3 has 14 amino acids. CDR1 SNHLY and CDR2 FYNNEI come from the germline V gene. CDR3 in DNA: TGTGCCAATGGGGGACCCAAGAACACCGGGGAGCTGTTTTTT. This translates into CANGGPKNTGELFF.

The rearrangement links TRBV6-5 to TRBJ2-5; D is undetermined. V was shortened by 4 bases and J by 2 bases, with 11 bases between the two germline ends. The CDR3 loop spans 14 amino acids. Germline V CDR1 and CDR2: MNHEY, SVGAGI. The CDR3 DNA reads as TGTGCCAGCAGTTCCAACCTGGGTCAAGAGACCCAGTACTTC. Residues: CASSSNLGQETQYF.

Only one count was recorded for this clone. The rearrangement joins TRBV19 to TRBJ1-5; the match to TRBD1 covers 8 bases. CDR1 is LNHDA, CDR2 SQIVND, per germline (reference sequence). J gave up 7 bases and V 7 bases, and 9 bases lay outside the gene matches. The CDR3 contains 14 residues. CDR3 nucleotide sequence: TGTGCCAGTACTCCCGGACAGGGAGGGCAGCCCCAGCATTTT. It is translated as CASTPGQGGQPQHF.

The genes are TRBV25-1 and TRBJ2-5, with D hard to call. Germline CDR1 MGHDK, CDR2 SYGVNS. With 6 bases removed from V and 0 bases from J, the gap between germline ends came to 5 bases. This CDR3 spans 12 amino acids. The CDR3 protein is CASRQYQETQYF. CDR3 in DNA: TGTGCCAGCAGACAGTACCAAGAGACCCAGTACTTC. The whole variable domain, filled in from reference TRBV25-1 and TRBJ2-5, reads EADIYQTPRYLVIGTGKKITLECSQTMGHDKMYWYQQDPGMELHLIHYSYGVNSTEKGDLSSESTVSRIRTEHFPLTLESARPSHTSQYLCASRQYQETQYFGPGTRLLVL.

V gene TRBV2 combines with J gene TRBJ2-5, with 11 nucleotides matching TRBD2. There are 16 residues in the CDR3. Germline V CDR1 and CDR2: SNHLY, FYNNEI. After removal of 4 bases from V and 0 bases from J, the junction contained 4 bases not matched to a gene. The CDR3 spells CASSVATSGDQETQYF. In nucleotides, the CDR3 is TGTGCCAGCAGTGTAGCGACTAGCGGGGACCAAGAGACCCAGTACTTC.

The V call is TRBV6-1, the J call TRBJ2-5; D is perhaps TRBD1 or TRBD2 (5 bases each). Trimming stripped 6 bases from V and 2 bases from J, with 10 bases between. Germline CDR1 reads MNHNS; CDR2 reads SASEGT. The CDR3 has 13 residues. In DNA form, the CDR3 reads TGTGCCAGCAGGAGGGGCGGACAAGAGACCCAGTACTTC. Its translation is CASRRGGQETQYF.

The gene calls are TRBV5-8 and TRBJ1-5, with D perhaps matching TRBD1 (6 bases). CDR3 length equals 15 residues. Deletions cut 5 bases from V and 4 bases from J, with 16 bases between. Per the germline V gene, CDR1 is SGHTS and CDR2 is YDEGEE. The CDR3 is CASRVDRNLNQPQHF. Here the CDR3 DNA reads TGTGCCAGCAGAGTGGACAGAAACCTTAATCAGCCCCAGCATTTT. Variable domain in full (rest from reference TRBV5-8 and TRBJ1-5): EAGVTQSPTHLIKTRGQQATLRCSPISGHTSVYWYQQALGLGLQFLLWYDEGEERNRGNFPPRFSGRQFPNYSSELNVNALELEDSALYLCASRVDRNLNQPQHFGDGTRLSIL.

The chain has TRBV23-1 and TRBJ2-7; TRBD1 might be the D (6 bases). TRBV23-1 falls under the ORF class, with uncertain function. Trimming took 6 bases from V and 0 from J, leaving 6 bases between them. The CDR3 sequence is 12 residues long. The CDR3 protein is CASRDSSYEQYF. CDR3 in DNA: TGCGCCAGCAGGGACAGCTCCTACGAGCAGTACTTC.

This clone was detected only a few times. This rearrangement joins TRBV27 to TRBJ1-1, with unresolved D. CDR1 is MNHEY, CDR2 SMNVEV, per germline (reference sequence). The CDR3 is 14 residues long. V was shortened by 5 bases and J by 5 bases, with 15 bases between the two germline ends. CDR3 sequence: CASSPRPTGTEAFF. In DNA, the CDR3 is TGTGCCAGCAGTCCGCGGCCGACTGGGACTGAAGCTTTCTTT.

This clone was seen a few times. As DNA, the CDR3 is TGTGCCAGCAGGCCACCGGGACAGGGTCCCTACGAGCAGTACTTC. Translating it yields CASRPPGQGPYEQYF. V and J are TRBV6-1 and TRBJ2-7; 9 bases map to TRBD1. Germline CDR1 and CDR2: MNHNS and SASEGT. Losses at the gene ends were 6 bases for V and 2 bases for J; bases not matched to a gene: 8. The length of the CDR3 is 15 residues.

V usage is TRBV29-1 and J usage is TRBJ2-3; D is unclear. Germline V gives CDR1 SQVTM, CDR2 ANQGSEA. The CDR3 loop spans 13 amino acids. Between the trimmed V and J ends, which lost 4 bases and 6 bases, there was a span of 14 bases. DNA for the CDR3: TGCAGCGTTGGTGAGCCCCAGTGGGATACGCAGTATTTT. It translates to CSVGEPQWDTQYF.

The chain joins TRBV25-1 to TRBJ1-2; a possible D gene is TRBD1 (6 bases). The CDR3 loop spans 12 amino acids. V was cut by 1 base and J by 7 bases, with 7 bases left in between. Germline assignment: CDR1 MGHDK and CDR2 SYGVNS. This CDR3 is CASSESRGGYTF. CDR3 in DNA: TGTGCCAGCAGTGAATCCAGGGGTGGCTACACCTTC.

This clone turned up a few times. The rearrangement joins TRBV28 to TRBJ2-1, with 11 bases aligning to TRBD2. CDR3 length: 19 amino acids. The germline gives CDR1 MDHEN, CDR2 SYDVKM. V dropped 5 bases and J dropped 3; count of bases not matched to a gene: 15. DNA for the CDR3: TGTGCCAGCAGTGGGGACGGAATAGCGGGAGGGCGTTTCTACAATGAGCAGTTCTTC. It is translated as CASSGDGIAGGRFYNEQFF.

Points on this clone: This sequence may be a read error, since a much larger clone differs from it by one base. This sequence joins TRBV29-1 and TRBJ2-2; the D gene is possibly TRBD2 (6 bases). The ends were cut back, 8 bases at V and 6 bases at J, with 10 bases in the middle. This CDR3 spans 11 amino acids. Germline V CDR1 and CDR2: SQVTM, ANQGSEA. The CDR3 DNA reads as TGCAGCATCGCGGGGCCCGGGGAGCTGTTTTTT. This sequence encodes CSIAGPGELFF.

This clone appeared once. The chain has TRBV18 and TRBJ2-4; 14 bases map to TRBD2. V dropped 0 bases and J dropped 2; count of bases not matched to a gene: 9. The CDR3 spans 20 residues. The germline gives CDR1 KGHSH, CDR2 LQKENI. In DNA, the CDR3 is TGTGCCAGCTCACCACCGAGACTAGCGGGAGGGCCCGGTACCAAAAACATTCAGTACTTC. It translates to CASSPPRLAGGPGTKNIQYF.

This chain links TRBV9 with TRBJ2-7; TRBD2 agrees at 9 bases. Germline V gene data show CDR1 as SGDLS and CDR2 as YYNGEE. The CDR3 consists of 14 residues. V dropped 3 bases and J dropped 6; count of bases not matched to a gene: 7. The CDR3 loop is CASSEIPAGGEQYF. The CDR3 bases are TGTGCCAGCAGCGAAATACCAGCGGGGGGCGAGCAGTACTTC.

The rearrangement joins TRBV5-1 to TRBJ2-7; TRBD2 might be the D (6 bases). Per the germline V gene, CDR1 is SGHRS and CDR2 is YFSETQ. Trimming shortened V by 3 bases and J by 5 bases, and 15 bases separated the two germline ends. The CDR3 runs to 14 residues. This CDR3 is CASSSGVWADEQYF. The CDR3 nucleotides are TGCGCCAGCAGCTCGGGAGTCTGGGCTGACGAGCAGTACTTC.

The chain recombines TRBV19 with TRBJ1-6, with a weak D call TRBD1 (5 bases). The CDR3 length is 17 residues. Germline CDR1 and CDR2: LNHDA and SQIVND (reference sequence). The germline V and J ends were trimmed by 5 bases and 14 bases, with 28 bases remaining between them. The CDR3 DNA follows: TGTGCCAGTAGTTTCTTCGGACGGGGTCAGGGTCCCACCACCCTCCACTTT. Translation: CASSFFGRGQGPTTLHF.

This clone turned up a few times. The J gene is TRBJ2-5, the V gene TRBV7-9; no reliable D call. Germline V gene sequence: CDR1 SEHNR, CDR2 FQNEAQ (reference sequence). Trimming took off 0 bases at V and 5 bases at J, with 4 bases between the two ends. The CDR3 contains 12 residues. The CDR3 region has the DNA TGTGCCAGCAGCTTAGCTTATGAGACCCAGTACTTC. This encodes CASSLAYETQYF.

This chain connects TRBV7-8 to TRBJ1-1; no definite D call. The CDR3 loop spans 15 amino acids. Germline V gene sequence: CDR1 SGHVS, CDR2 FQNEAQ. V was clipped by 4 bases and J by 1 base, with 13 bases between them. CDR3 amino acids: CASSSYKSWNTEAFF. CDR3 nucleotide sequence: TGTGCCAGCAGCTCTTATAAATCGTGGAACACTGAAGCTTTCTTT.